These 5 T cell receptor beta chains originate from one sample sequenced in a study of vaccination effects on CD4 cells after COVID-19. Antigens for these TCRs are unknown. Assay: immunoSEQ multiplex PCR; the TCRdb copy retains only in-frame clones and omits some. In the table there are 55,000 to 90,000 clones, 65% to 75% of which are singletons. Under the ViraFEST assay, PBMC were stimulated with viral peptide pools so that antigen-specific CD4+ T cells expanded. Sequencing was performed afterwards. After less than 11 days in culture, the CD4+ T cells were isolated. The person was diagnosed with PCR-confirmed SARS-CoV-2 infection between March and December 2020. Sequencing used CD4+ T cells from PBMCs cultured with HIV peptides, obtained before COVID-19 vaccination. Subset indicated: HIV-1 Nef peptide pool negative control/reference culture. Receptor source: a human donor who had a prior SARS-CoV-2 infection.

The chain couples TRBV9 to TRBJ1-2, with D tentatively TRBD1 (6 bases). The CDR3 has 16 residues. Trimming stripped 3 bases from V and 2 bases from J, with 17 bases between. Germline-derived CDR1 and CDR2 are SGDLS and YYNGEE. CDR3 in amino acids: CASSAVTRGGNYGYTF. CDR3 DNA sequence: TGTGCCAGCAGCGCCGTGACAAGGGGGGGGAACTATGGCTACACCTTC.

This chain connects TRBV19 to TRBJ1-4; 9 bases fit TRBD1. This CDR3 is built from 15 residues. The V gene's germline CDR1 is LNHDA and CDR2 SQIVND (reference sequence). Unmatched junction bases numbered 4, after V lost 1 base and J lost 7 bases. Here the CDR3 DNA reads TGTGCCAGTAGTATAGGCACAGGGGGCAGTGAAAAACTGTTTTTT. Protein sequence: CASSIGTGGSEKLFF.

The genes are TRBV5-8 and TRBJ1-4; D remains ambiguous. This CDR3 spans 15 amino acids. The V gene lost 4 bases and the J gene lost 3 bases, with 13 bases spanning the gap. Germline V gene sequence: CDR1 SGHTS, CDR2 YDEGEE. The CDR3 reads CASSAKPWANEKLFF. In DNA, the CDR3 is TGTGCCAGCAGCGCGAAACCGTGGGCTAATGAAAAACTGTTTTTT. The variable domain in full, with the rest retrieved from reference TRBV5-8 and TRBJ1-4, is EAGVTQSPTHLIKTRGQQATLRCSPISGHTSVYWYQQALGLGLQFLLWYDEGEERNRGNFPPRFSGRQFPNYSSELNVNALELEDSALYLCASSAKPWANEKLFFGSGTQLSVL.

The chain couples TRBV18 to TRBJ1-2, with TRBD1 as a possible D gene (6 bases). CDR3 length: 16 residues. Germline CDR1 is KGHSH and CDR2 is LQKENI. Trimming pared 0 bases from V and 0 bases from J, leaving 11 bases between. The CDR3 protein is CASSPPGTRPNYGYTF. The CDR3 nucleotides are TGTGCCAGCTCACCACCTGGGACACGACCTAACTATGGCTACACCTTC.

V gene TRBV9 combines with J gene TRBJ2-1; weak D call: TRBD1 (6 bases). The ends were cut back, 0 bases at V and 10 bases at J, with 14 bases in the middle. The CDR3 consists of 14 residues. The germline V gene has CDR1 SGDLS and CDR2 YYNGEE. The CDR3 DNA sequence: TGTGCCAGCAGCGTAGCTCCCAGGGGTAGAGAGCAGTTCTTC. Residues: CASSVAPRGREQFF.